The rows below give T cell receptor beta chains drawn from one sample of a study of T cell responses to AZD1222 COVID-19 vaccine. Profiling relied on immunoSEQ multiplex PCR, and the TCRdb table lists in-frame clones only, not all of them. The sample lists around 110,000 clones; approximately 84% were seen once. This sample comprised peripheral blood, obtained on day 0 of AZD1222 vaccination. The receptors originated from an adult in good health. Both conserved end residues are part of each CDR3. Fields, in order: V gene, D gene, J gene, clone size, CDR3 protein, CDR3 DNA. D genes are given only for firm matches. Clone size is shown for a subset of rows, as once, few, many or a class of expanded clone.

v_call: TRBV6-5
d_call: TRBD2
j_call: TRBJ2-7
clone_size: few
cdr3_aa: CASSSSGEFHEQYF
cdr3_nt: TGTGCCAGCAGTTCTAGCGGGGAGTTTCACGAGCAGTACTTC

v_call: TRBV6-5
d_call: -
j_call: TRBJ2-5
clone_size: -
cdr3_aa: CASSYFGTGHQETQYF
cdr3_nt: TGTGCCAGCAGTTACTTTGGGACTGGACACCAAGAGACCCAGTACTTC

v_call: TRBV3-1/TRBV3-2
d_call: TRBD1
j_call: TRBJ2-1
clone_size: -
cdr3_aa: CASSRATGAAYNEQFF
cdr3_nt: TGTGCCAGCAGCCGAGCGACAGGGGCGGCCTACAATGAGCAGTTCTTC

v_call: TRBV30
d_call: TRBD1
j_call: TRBJ2-7
clone_size: -
cdr3_aa: CAWERQGSPYEQYF
cdr3_nt: TGTGCCTGGGAACGACAGGGATCCCCCTACGAGCAGTACTTC

v_call: TRBV7-9
d_call: -
j_call: TRBJ1-6
clone_size: -
cdr3_aa: CASSSTPVSPLHF
cdr3_nt: TGTGCCAGCAGCAGTACCCCGGTGTCACCCCTCCACTTT

v_call: TRBV19
d_call: TRBD2
j_call: TRBJ2-1
clone_size: once
cdr3_aa: CASSIVAGVINEQFF
cdr3_nt: TGTGCCAGTAGTATCGTAGCGGGAGTTATCAATGAGCAGTTCTTC

v_call: TRBV29-1
d_call: -
j_call: TRBJ1-1
clone_size: -
cdr3_aa: CSGWAPDEAFF
cdr3_nt: TGCAGCGGGTGGGCACCTGATGAAGCTTTCTTT

v_call: TRBV24-1
d_call: TRBD1
j_call: TRBJ2-2
clone_size: many
cdr3_aa: CATSDLRQGGTGELFF
cdr3_nt: TGTGCCACCAGTGACCTGCGACAGGGCGGAACCGGGGAGCTGTTTTTT

v_call: TRBV19
d_call: TRBD1
j_call: TRBJ1-5
clone_size: -
cdr3_aa: CASSPRTGGVQPQHF
cdr3_nt: TGTGCCAGTAGTCCCCGGACAGGGGGAGTCCAGCCCCAGCATTTT

v_call: TRBV7-9
d_call: -
j_call: TRBJ1-4
clone_size: medium-sized
cdr3_aa: CASSRRDGPEKLFF
cdr3_nt: TGTGCCAGCAGTCGCCGGGACGGGCCAGAGAAACTGTTTTTT

v_call: TRBV3-1/TRBV3-2
d_call: TRBD1
j_call: TRBJ1-1
clone_size: -
cdr3_aa: CASSQDRPGGEAFF
cdr3_nt: TGTGCCAGCAGCCAAGATCGGCCAGGGGGCGAAGCTTTCTTT

v_call: TRBV7-9
d_call: TRBD2
j_call: TRBJ2-1
clone_size: -
cdr3_aa: CASSTGLAGDEQFF
cdr3_nt: TGTGCCAGCAGCACGGGACTAGCGGGTGATGAGCAGTTCTTC

v_call: TRBV30
d_call: -
j_call: TRBJ1-4
clone_size: -
cdr3_aa: CAWSRAEGEKLFF
cdr3_nt: TGTGCCTGGTCGAGGGCAGAGGGTGAAAAACTGTTTTTT

v_call: TRBV28
d_call: -
j_call: TRBJ1-2
clone_size: -
cdr3_aa: CASSYSQGFNYGYTF
cdr3_nt: TGTGCCAGCAGCTACTCCCAGGGATTTAACTATGGCTACACCTTC

v_call: TRBV29-1
d_call: TRBD1
j_call: TRBJ2-2
clone_size: -
cdr3_aa: CSVSGTGGGELFF
cdr3_nt: TGCAGCGTCTCCGGGACAGGTGGCGGGGAGCTGTTTTTT

v_call: TRBV9
d_call: TRBD2
j_call: TRBJ2-3
clone_size: -
cdr3_aa: CASSFGPSGSGADTQYF
cdr3_nt: TGTGCCAGCAGCTTCGGACCTAGCGGGAGTGGCGCAGATACGCAGTATTTT

v_call: TRBV7-2
d_call: -
j_call: TRBJ2-1
clone_size: -
cdr3_aa: CASSLGASSYNEQFF
cdr3_nt: TGTGCCAGCAGCTTGGGAGCGAGCTCCTACAATGAGCAGTTCTTC

v_call: TRBV19
d_call: TRBD1
j_call: TRBJ1-4
clone_size: -
cdr3_aa: CASSSGQGPKLFF
cdr3_nt: TGTGCCAGTTCTTCCGGACAGGGCCCGAAACTGTTTTTT

v_call: TRBV29-1
d_call: -
j_call: TRBJ2-2
clone_size: -
cdr3_aa: CSVTPRTATVAGELFF
cdr3_nt: TGCAGCGTAACCCCTCGGACAGCCACTGTGGCCGGGGAGCTGTTTTTT

v_call: TRBV28
d_call: -
j_call: TRBJ2-7
clone_size: once
cdr3_aa: CASSNSGLNLPYEQYF
cdr3_nt: TGTGCCAGCAGTAACAGCGGGCTCAATCTTCCCTACGAGCAGTACTTC

v_call: TRBV21-1
d_call: -
j_call: TRBJ2-5
clone_size: -
cdr3_aa: CASNSARRETQYF
cdr3_nt: TGTGCCAGCAATTCCGCGCGGCGGGAGACCCAGTACTTC

v_call: TRBV27
d_call: TRBD2
j_call: TRBJ2-5
clone_size: -
cdr3_aa: CASSLLSSGRETQYF
cdr3_nt: TGTGCCAGCAGTTTATTGTCTAGCGGGAGGGAGACCCAGTACTTC

v_call: TRBV11-3
d_call: -
j_call: TRBJ2-1
clone_size: -
cdr3_aa: CASSLGVNEQFF
cdr3_nt: TGTGCCAGCAGCTTGGGGGTAAATGAGCAGTTCTTC

v_call: TRBV6-6
d_call: TRBD1
j_call: TRBJ2-3
clone_size: few
cdr3_aa: CASSYSGGRTDTQYF
cdr3_nt: TGTGCCAGCAGTTACTCAGGGGGCAGGACAGATACGCAGTATTTT

v_call: TRBV11-2
d_call: -
j_call: TRBJ1-6
clone_size: few
cdr3_aa: CASSLAQGNISPLHF
cdr3_nt: TGTGCCAGCAGCTTAGCGCAGGGAAATATATCACCCCTCCACTTT

v_call: TRBV7-2
d_call: TRBD1
j_call: TRBJ1-1
clone_size: -
cdr3_aa: CASSSNSGGHHTEAFF
cdr3_nt: TGTGCCAGCAGCTCCAATTCAGGGGGCCACCACACTGAAGCTTTCTTT

v_call: TRBV6-5
d_call: -
j_call: TRBJ1-6
clone_size: once
cdr3_aa: CASSYSGRANSPLHF
cdr3_nt: TGTGCCAGCAGTTACTCGGGCAGGGCCAATTCACCCCTCCACTTT

v_call: TRBV4-1
d_call: -
j_call: TRBJ1-6
clone_size: -
cdr3_aa: CASSYTTGTQLSPLHF
cdr3_nt: TGCGCCAGCAGCTATACAACAGGGACCCAACTTTCACCCCTCCACTTT

v_call: TRBV18
d_call: -
j_call: TRBJ1-1
clone_size: once
cdr3_aa: CASSVGQNTEAFF
cdr3_nt: TGTGCCAGCTCAGTGGGACAGAACACTGAAGCTTTCTTT

v_call: TRBV9
d_call: TRBD1
j_call: TRBJ1-5
clone_size: -
cdr3_aa: CASSAGTVNNQPQHF
cdr3_nt: TGTGCCAGCAGCGCCGGGACAGTGAACAATCAGCCCCAGCATTTT

v_call: TRBV15
d_call: -
j_call: TRBJ2-7
clone_size: -
cdr3_aa: CATSRDQGYEQYF
cdr3_nt: TGTGCCACCAGCAGAGATCAAGGCTACGAGCAGTACTTC

v_call: TRBV5-3
d_call: -
j_call: TRBJ1-5
clone_size: -
cdr3_aa: CARTRVLRLAQPQHF
cdr3_nt: TGTGCCAGAACCCGAGTACTCCGGCTAGCTCAGCCCCAGCATTTT

v_call: TRBV14
d_call: -
j_call: TRBJ2-2
clone_size: -
cdr3_aa: CASSHNDAGTYGELFF
cdr3_nt: TGTGCCAGCAGCCATAACGATGCAGGGACTTACGGGGAGCTGTTTTTT

v_call: TRBV6-5
d_call: TRBD1
j_call: TRBJ2-7
clone_size: -
cdr3_aa: CASSPGTGKYEQYF
cdr3_nt: TGTGCCAGCTCCCCCGGGACAGGGAAATACGAGCAGTACTTC

v_call: TRBV3-1/TRBV3-2
d_call: -
j_call: TRBJ1-6
clone_size: -
cdr3_aa: CASSDLASNSPLHF
cdr3_nt: TGTGCCAGCAGCGACCTGGCATCTAATTCACCCCTCCACTTT

v_call: TRBV7-2
d_call: -
j_call: TRBJ2-4
clone_size: -
cdr3_aa: CASSPRRSLAKNIQYF
cdr3_nt: TGTGCCAGCAGCCCCCGACGATCTCTAGCCAAAAACATTCAGTACTTC

v_call: TRBV30
d_call: -
j_call: TRBJ2-7
clone_size: -
cdr3_aa: CAWSAGALGYEQYF
cdr3_nt: TGTGCCTGGAGCGCTGGCGCCTTAGGCTACGAGCAGTACTTC

v_call: TRBV4-1
d_call: -
j_call: TRBJ2-3
clone_size: -
cdr3_aa: CASSQDHGADTQYF
cdr3_nt: TGCGCCAGCAGCCAAGATCATGGGGCAGATACGCAGTATTTT

v_call: TRBV5-5
d_call: TRBD1
j_call: TRBJ1-2
clone_size: -
cdr3_aa: CASSEGTGRNYGYTF
cdr3_nt: TGTGCCAGCAGCGAAGGGACAGGGCGGAACTATGGCTACACCTTC

v_call: TRBV7-9
d_call: -
j_call: TRBJ2-1
clone_size: -
cdr3_aa: CASSLARWQGKFF
cdr3_nt: TGTGCCAGCAGCTTAGCGCGCTGGCAGGGGAAGTTCTTC

v_call: TRBV7-9
d_call: -
j_call: TRBJ1-5
clone_size: -
cdr3_aa: CASSPGRGNQPQHF
cdr3_nt: TGTGCCAGCAGCCCCGGACGGGGTAATCAGCCCCAGCATTTT

v_call: TRBV4-1
d_call: TRBD1
j_call: TRBJ1-2
clone_size: -
cdr3_aa: CASSHQGAGYGYTF
cdr3_nt: TGCGCCAGCAGCCATCAGGGGGCGGGCTATGGCTACACCTTC

v_call: TRBV5-1
d_call: TRBD2
j_call: TRBJ2-7
clone_size: -
cdr3_aa: CASSSLAGAHYEQYF
cdr3_nt: TGCGCCAGCAGCTCACTAGCGGGAGCCCACTACGAGCAGTACTTC

v_call: TRBV11-2
d_call: -
j_call: TRBJ2-2
clone_size: -
cdr3_aa: CASSPPTRSGELFF
cdr3_nt: TGTGCCAGCAGCCCCCCTACAAGGAGCGGGGAGCTGTTTTTT

v_call: TRBV11-1
d_call: TRBD2
j_call: TRBJ2-5
clone_size: -
cdr3_aa: CASSSRAGAETQYF
cdr3_nt: TGTGCCAGCAGCTCGAGGGCGGGAGCTGAGACCCAGTACTTC

v_call: TRBV6-5
d_call: TRBD1
j_call: TRBJ2-7
clone_size: -
cdr3_aa: CASSWTGVLYEQYF
cdr3_nt: TGTGCCAGCAGCTGGACAGGGGTTCTCTACGAGCAGTACTTC

v_call: TRBV7-8
d_call: -
j_call: TRBJ1-1
clone_size: -
cdr3_aa: CASSPKAGTGTEAFF
cdr3_nt: TGTGCCAGCAGCCCTAAAGCGGGTACGGGCACTGAAGCTTTCTTT

v_call: TRBV7-2
d_call: -
j_call: TRBJ2-2
clone_size: -
cdr3_aa: CASSLVSRASSGELFF
cdr3_nt: TGTGCCAGCAGCTTAGTCTCTCGTGCTTCCTCCGGGGAGCTGTTTTTT

v_call: TRBV5-8
d_call: -
j_call: TRBJ2-5
clone_size: large
cdr3_aa: CASSLRAVSQYF
cdr3_nt: TGTGCCAGCAGCTTGCGGGCCGTTAGCCAGTACTTC

v_call: TRBV6-5
d_call: -
j_call: TRBJ1-1
clone_size: -
cdr3_aa: CASSYSGRRNTEAFF
cdr3_nt: TGTGCCAGCAGTTACTCTGGACGGCGGAACACTGAAGCTTTCTTT

v_call: TRBV7-2
d_call: -
j_call: TRBJ1-2
clone_size: -
cdr3_aa: CASSLLGAGSYGYTF
cdr3_nt: TGTGCCAGCAGCTTACTGGGTGCAGGCAGCTATGGCTACACCTTC

v_call: TRBV6-2/TRBV6-3
d_call: -
j_call: TRBJ1-5
clone_size: -
cdr3_aa: CASSYLARQPQHF
cdr3_nt: TGTGCCAGCAGTTACTTAGCTCGTCAGCCCCAGCATTTT

v_call: TRBV6-6
d_call: -
j_call: TRBJ2-5
clone_size: -
cdr3_aa: CASRAHDGETQYF
cdr3_nt: TGTGCCAGCCGGGCCCACGATGGAGAGACCCAGTACTTC

v_call: TRBV5-4
d_call: -
j_call: TRBJ1-1
clone_size: -
cdr3_aa: CASSSPQGVVNEAFF
cdr3_nt: TGTGCCAGCAGCTCACCCCAGGGTGTCGTGAATGAAGCTTTCTTT